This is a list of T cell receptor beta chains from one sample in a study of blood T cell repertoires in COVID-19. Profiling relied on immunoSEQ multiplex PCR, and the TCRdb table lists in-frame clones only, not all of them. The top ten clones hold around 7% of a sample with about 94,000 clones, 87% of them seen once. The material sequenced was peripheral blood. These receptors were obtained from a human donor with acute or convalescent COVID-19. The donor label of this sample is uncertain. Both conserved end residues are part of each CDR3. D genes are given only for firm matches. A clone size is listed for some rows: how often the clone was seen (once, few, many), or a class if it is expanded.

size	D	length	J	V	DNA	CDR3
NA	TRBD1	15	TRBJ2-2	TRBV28	TGTGCCAGCAAGGGGGCCAACGCGGGCACCGGGGAGCTGTTTTTT	CASKGANAGTGELFF
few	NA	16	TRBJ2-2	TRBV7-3	TGTGCCAGCAGCTTAACTGGCAGGGGTAACACCGGGGAGCTGTTTTTT	CASSLTGRGNTGELFF
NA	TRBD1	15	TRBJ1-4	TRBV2	TGTGCCAGCAGCGCATCCAGGGGGGACCATGAAAAACTGTTTTTT	CASSASRGDHEKLFF
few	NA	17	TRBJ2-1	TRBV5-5	TGTGCCAGCCGCCGATCGACGGACACCCATTCCTACAATGAGCAGTTCTTC	CASRRSTDTHSYNEQFF
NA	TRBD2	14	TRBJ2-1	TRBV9	TGTGCCAGCAGTGCGGGACTAGCAAACAATGAGCAGTTCTTC	CASSAGLANNEQFF
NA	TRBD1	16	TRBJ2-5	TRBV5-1	TGCGCCAGCAGCTTGGTGGGACAGGGGAGCCAAGAGACCCAGTACTTC	CASSLVGQGSQETQYF
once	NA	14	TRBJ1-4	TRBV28	TGTGCCAGCAGTTTATGGTCCGGTGTTGAAAAACTGTTTTTT	CASSLWSGVEKLFF
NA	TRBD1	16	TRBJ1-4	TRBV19	TGTGCCAGTAGTATAGAGAGGACAGGGGAGCGAGAAAAACTGTTTTTT	CASSIERTGEREKLFF
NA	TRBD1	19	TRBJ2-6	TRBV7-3	TGTGCCAGCAGTCCCATTGGGGACAGGGGTTTCGCTGGGGCCAACGTCCTGACTTTC	CASSPIGDRGFAGANVLTF
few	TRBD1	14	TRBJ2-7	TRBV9	TGTGCCAGCAGCCCGGGACAGGGACCCTACGAGCAGTACTTC	CASSPGQGPYEQYF
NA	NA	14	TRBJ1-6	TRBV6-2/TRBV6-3	TGTGCCAGCAGTCCGGGACTGCGGAATTCACCCCTCCACTTT	CASSPGLRNSPLHF
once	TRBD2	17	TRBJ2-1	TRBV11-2	TGTGCCAGCAGCTTGCTAGCGGGGGCCGGCTCCTACAATGAGCAGTTCTTC	CASSLLAGAGSYNEQFF
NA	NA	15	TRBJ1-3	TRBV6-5	TGTGCCAGCAGTTACGCGCAGGGCGGTGGAAACACCATATATTTT	CASSYAQGGGNTIYF
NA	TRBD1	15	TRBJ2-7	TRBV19	TGTGCCAGTAGCCGGGACAGTCAAGCAGCCTACGAGCAGTACTTC	CASSRDSQAAYEQYF
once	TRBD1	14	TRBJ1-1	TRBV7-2	TGTGCCAGCAGGGACAGGGGGCGAAGCACTGAAGCTTTCTTT	CASRDRGRSTEAFF
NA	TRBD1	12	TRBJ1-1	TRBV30	TGTGCCTGGAGTCCATCCGGGACAGGGGCTTTCTTT	CAWSPSGTGAFF
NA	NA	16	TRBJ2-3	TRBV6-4	TGTGCCAGCAGCGACGGTATCTCGGGGGGCACAGATACGCAGTATTTT	CASSDGISGGTDTQYF
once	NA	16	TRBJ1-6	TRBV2	TGTGCCAGCATGGGGAGTAGCTGGGCAGGCGGATCACCCCTCCACTTT	CASMGSSWAGGSPLHF
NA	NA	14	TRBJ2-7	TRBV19	TGTGCCAGTAGTGCCCATACAGGGAAGTACGAGCAGTACTTC	CASSAHTGKYEQYF
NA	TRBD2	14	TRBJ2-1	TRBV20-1	TGCAGTGCTAGTTCGCGGGGGTCCTACAATGAGCAGTTCTTC	CSASSRGSYNEQFF
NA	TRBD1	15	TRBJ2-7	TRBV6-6	TGTGCCAGCAGTTATCAGGGGACAGGGGACAACGAGCAGTACTTC	CASSYQGTGDNEQYF
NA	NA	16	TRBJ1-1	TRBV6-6	TGTGCCAGCCCCCTCATCCCGGGCGGGTCGAACACTGAAGCTTTCTTT	CASPLIPGGSNTEAFF
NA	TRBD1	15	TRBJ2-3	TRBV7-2	TGTGCCAGCAGGAGGACAGGGTCGAGCACAGATACGCAGTATTTT	CASRRTGSSTDTQYF
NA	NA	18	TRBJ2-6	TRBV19	TGTGCCAGTAGTATAGAAGGGGGGGCACGCGGCGGGGCCAACGTCCTGACTTTC	CASSIEGGARGGANVLTF
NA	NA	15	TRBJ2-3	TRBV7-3	TGTGCCAGCAGCTACCGACAGAGTAGCACAGATACGCAGTATTTT	CASSYRQSSTDTQYF
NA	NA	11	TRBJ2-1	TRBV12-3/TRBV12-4	TGTGCCAGCAGCCGGTCGGATGAGCAGTTCTTC	CASSRSDEQFF
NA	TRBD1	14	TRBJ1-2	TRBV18	TGTGCCAGCTCACCACTGACAGGGGAGATTGGCTACACCTTC	CASSPLTGEIGYTF
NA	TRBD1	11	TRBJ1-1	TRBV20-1	TGCAGTGCCATAGACAGGGTCAAAGCTTTCTTT	CSAIDRVKAFF
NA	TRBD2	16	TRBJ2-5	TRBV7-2	TGTGCCAGCAGCCCCATAGCGGGGACGCGGGGCGAGACCCAGTACTTC	CASSPIAGTRGETQYF
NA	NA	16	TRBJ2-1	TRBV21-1	TGTGCCAGCAGCAAAGTACACCTACCGGGATACAATGAGCAGTTCTTC	CASSKVHLPGYNEQFF
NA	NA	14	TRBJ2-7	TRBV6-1	TGTGCCAGCAGTGATATTGGGACGGGGGACGAGCAGTACTTC	CASSDIGTGDEQYF
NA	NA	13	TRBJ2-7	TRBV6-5	TGTGCCAGCAGTTACTTAGGGGCATACGAGCAGTACTTC	CASSYLGAYEQYF
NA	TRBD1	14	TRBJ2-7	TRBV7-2	TGTGCCAGCAGCTCCTTCAGGGGGCGTGACGAGCAGTACTTC	CASSSFRGRDEQYF
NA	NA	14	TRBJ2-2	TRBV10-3	TGTGCCATTACGGGGACACCTCTTACGGGGGAGCTGTTTTTT	CAITGTPLTGELFF
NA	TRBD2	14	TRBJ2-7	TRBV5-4	TGTGCCAGCAGCCCGGGGGGGATGACCTACGAGCAGTACTTC	CASSPGGMTYEQYF
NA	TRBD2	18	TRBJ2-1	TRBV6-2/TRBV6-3	TGTGCCAGCAGCCCCGGGACTAGCGGGGTCCGCTCCTACAATGAGCAGTTCTTC	CASSPGTSGVRSYNEQFF
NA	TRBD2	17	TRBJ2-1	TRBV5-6	TGTGCCAGCAGCTTGGGGGCTAGCGGGGGAGCCTACAATGAGCAGTTCTTC	CASSLGASGGAYNEQFF
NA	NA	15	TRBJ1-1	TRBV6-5	TGTGCCGCAAAGACAGACCCGCGAGGCAACACTGAAGCTTTCTTT	CAAKTDPRGNTEAFF
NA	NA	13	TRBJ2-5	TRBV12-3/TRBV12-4	TGTGCCAGCAGTTTACCAGGGGTAGAGACCCAGTACTTC	CASSLPGVETQYF
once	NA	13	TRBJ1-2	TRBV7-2	TGTGCCAGCACCTCCAGGGAAGACTATGGCTACACCTTC	CASTSREDYGYTF
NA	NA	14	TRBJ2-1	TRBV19	TGTGCCAGTAGGCCGGGGGGCCCTGGCAATGAGCAGTTCTTC	CASRPGGPGNEQFF
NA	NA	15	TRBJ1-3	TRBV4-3	TGCGCCAGCAGCCAAGATTCCTACTCTGGAAACACCATATATTTT	CASSQDSYSGNTIYF